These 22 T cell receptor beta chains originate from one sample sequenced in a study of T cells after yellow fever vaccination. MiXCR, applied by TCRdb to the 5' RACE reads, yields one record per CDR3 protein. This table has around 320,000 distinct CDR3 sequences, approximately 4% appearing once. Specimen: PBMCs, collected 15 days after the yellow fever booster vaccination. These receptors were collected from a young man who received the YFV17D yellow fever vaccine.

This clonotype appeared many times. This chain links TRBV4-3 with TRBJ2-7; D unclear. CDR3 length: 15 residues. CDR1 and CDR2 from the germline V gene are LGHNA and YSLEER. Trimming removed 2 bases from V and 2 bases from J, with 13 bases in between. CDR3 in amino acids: CASSQRTTGAYEQYF. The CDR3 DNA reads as TGCGCCAGCAGCCAACGAACCACCGGAGCCTACGAGCAGTACTTC.

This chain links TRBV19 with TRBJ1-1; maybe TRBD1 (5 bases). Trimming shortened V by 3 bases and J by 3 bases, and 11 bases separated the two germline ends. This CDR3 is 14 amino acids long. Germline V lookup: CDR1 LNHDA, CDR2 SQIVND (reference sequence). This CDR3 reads CASSIHVGDTEAFF. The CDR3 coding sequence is TGTGCCAGTAGTATCCATGTGGGGGACACTGAAGCTTTCTTT.

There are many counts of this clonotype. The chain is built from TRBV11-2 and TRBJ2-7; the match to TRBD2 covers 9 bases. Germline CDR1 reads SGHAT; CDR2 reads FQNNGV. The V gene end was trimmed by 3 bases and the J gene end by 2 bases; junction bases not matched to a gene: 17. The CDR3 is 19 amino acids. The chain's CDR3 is CASSFVSGGLKLNPYEQYF. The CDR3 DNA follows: TGTGCCAGCAGCTTCGTTAGCGGGGGCCTCAAACTAAACCCCTACGAGCAGTACTTC.

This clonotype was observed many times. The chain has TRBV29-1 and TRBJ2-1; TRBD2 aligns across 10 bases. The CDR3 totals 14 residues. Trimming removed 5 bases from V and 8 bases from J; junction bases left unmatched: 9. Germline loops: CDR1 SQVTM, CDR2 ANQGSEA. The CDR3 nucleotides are TGCAGCGTTCCAGGACTAGCGGCCCTAGATGAGCAGTTCTTC. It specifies CSVPGLAALDEQFF.

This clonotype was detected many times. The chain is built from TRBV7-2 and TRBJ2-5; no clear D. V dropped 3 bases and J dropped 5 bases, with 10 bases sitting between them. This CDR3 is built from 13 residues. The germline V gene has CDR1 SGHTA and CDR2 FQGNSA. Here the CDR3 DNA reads TGTGCCAGCAGCTTTCCCCTCGAGGAGACCCAGTACTTC. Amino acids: CASSFPLEETQYF.

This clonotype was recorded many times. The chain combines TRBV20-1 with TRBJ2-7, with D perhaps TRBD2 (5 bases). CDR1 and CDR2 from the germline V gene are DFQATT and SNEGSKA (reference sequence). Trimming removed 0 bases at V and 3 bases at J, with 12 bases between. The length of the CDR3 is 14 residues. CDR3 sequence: CSARDAGRIYEQYF. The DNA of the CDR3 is TGCAGTGCTAGAGACGCGGGCAGAATCTACGAGCAGTACTTC.

DNA for the CDR3: TGTGCCACCAGTGAGGGGGGACAACGCCAAGAGACCCAGTACTTC. It is translated as CATSEGGQRQETQYF. This chain connects TRBV24-1 to TRBJ2-5; D is tentatively TRBD1 or TRBD2 (6 bases each). V lost 4 bases, J lost 1 base, and 12 bases lay in between. Germline loops: CDR1 KGHDR, CDR2 SFDVKD. The CDR3 has 15 residues.

CDR3 sequence (DNA): TGCAGTGCCCGAGGGGCTGGGGCCAACGTCCTGACTTTC. Protein sequence: CSARGAGANVLTF. This sequence joins TRBV20-1 and TRBJ2-6; tentatively, D is TRBD1 or TRBD2 (5 bases each). Trimming cost V 6 bases and J 2 bases, with 8 bases left between them. This CDR3 is 13 amino acids long. Germline values: CDR1 DFQATT, CDR2 SNEGSKA (reference sequence).

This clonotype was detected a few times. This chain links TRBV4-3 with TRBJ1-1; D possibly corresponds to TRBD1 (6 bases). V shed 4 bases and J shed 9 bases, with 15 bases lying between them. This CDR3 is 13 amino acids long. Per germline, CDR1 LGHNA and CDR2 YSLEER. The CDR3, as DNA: TGCGCCAGCAGCCCCGACCGGGGGCAACAAGCTTTCTTT. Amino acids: CASSPDRGQQAFF.

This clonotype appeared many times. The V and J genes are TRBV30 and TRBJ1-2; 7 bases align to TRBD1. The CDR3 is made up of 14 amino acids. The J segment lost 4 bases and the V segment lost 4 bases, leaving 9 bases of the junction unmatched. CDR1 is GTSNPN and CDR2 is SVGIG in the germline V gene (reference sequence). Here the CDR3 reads CAWTRQGPVYGYTF. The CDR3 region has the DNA TGTGCCTGGACGAGACAGGGACCCGTCTATGGCTACACCTTC.

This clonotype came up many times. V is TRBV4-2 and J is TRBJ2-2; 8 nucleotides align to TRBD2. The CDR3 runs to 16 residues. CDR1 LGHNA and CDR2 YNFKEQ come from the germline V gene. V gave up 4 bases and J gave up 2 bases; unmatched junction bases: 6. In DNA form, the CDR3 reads TGTGCCAGCAGCCCCCTAGCGGGCTCTAACACCGGGGAGCTGTTTTTT. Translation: CASSPLAGSNTGELFF.

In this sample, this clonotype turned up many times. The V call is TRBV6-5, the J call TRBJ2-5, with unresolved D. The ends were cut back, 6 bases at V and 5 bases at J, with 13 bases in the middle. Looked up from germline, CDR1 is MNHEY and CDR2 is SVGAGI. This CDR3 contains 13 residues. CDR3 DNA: TGTGCCAGCAGCGTGGGCTGGCGGGAGACCCAGTACTTC. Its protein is CASSVGWRETQYF.

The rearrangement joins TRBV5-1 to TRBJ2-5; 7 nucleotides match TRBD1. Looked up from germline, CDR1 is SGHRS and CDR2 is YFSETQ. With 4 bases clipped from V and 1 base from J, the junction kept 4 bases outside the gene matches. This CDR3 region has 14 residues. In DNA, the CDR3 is TGCGCCAGCAGCCGACAGGGCCCCCAAGAGACCCAGTACTTC. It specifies CASSRQGPQETQYF.

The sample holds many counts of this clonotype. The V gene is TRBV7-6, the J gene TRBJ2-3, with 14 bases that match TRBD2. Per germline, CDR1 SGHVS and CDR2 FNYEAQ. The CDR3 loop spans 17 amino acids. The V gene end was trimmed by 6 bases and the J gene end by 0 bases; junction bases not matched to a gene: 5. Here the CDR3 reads CASSPGLAGDSTDTQYF. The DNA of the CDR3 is TGTGCCAGCAGTCCGGGACTAGCGGGAGATAGCACAGATACGCAGTATTTT.

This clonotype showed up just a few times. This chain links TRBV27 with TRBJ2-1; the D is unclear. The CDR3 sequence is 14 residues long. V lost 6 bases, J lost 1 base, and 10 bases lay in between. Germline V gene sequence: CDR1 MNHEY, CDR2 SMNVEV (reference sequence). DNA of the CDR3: TGTGCCAGCAGCCCTTCTCTTTCCTACAATGAGCAGTTCTTC. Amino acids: CASSPSLSYNEQFF.

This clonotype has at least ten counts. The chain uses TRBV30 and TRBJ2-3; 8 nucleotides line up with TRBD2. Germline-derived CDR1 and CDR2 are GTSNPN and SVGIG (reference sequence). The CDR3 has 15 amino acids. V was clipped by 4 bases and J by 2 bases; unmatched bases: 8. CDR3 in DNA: TGTGCCTGGACCCTGAGCGGGGGCGTCACAGATACGCAGTATTTT. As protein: CAWTLSGGVTDTQYF.

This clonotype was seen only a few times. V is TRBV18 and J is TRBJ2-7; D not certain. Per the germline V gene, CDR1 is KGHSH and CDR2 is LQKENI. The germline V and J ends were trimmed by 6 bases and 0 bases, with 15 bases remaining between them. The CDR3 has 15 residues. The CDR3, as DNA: TGTGCCAGCTCCCCCCGTGGCCGAAGCTCCTACGAGCAGTACTTC. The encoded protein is CASSPRGRSSYEQYF.

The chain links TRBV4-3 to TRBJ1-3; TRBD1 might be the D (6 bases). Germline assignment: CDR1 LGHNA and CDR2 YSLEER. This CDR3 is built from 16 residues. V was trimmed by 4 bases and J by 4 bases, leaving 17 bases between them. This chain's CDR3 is CASSRDLVGGGNTIYF. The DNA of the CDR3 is TGCGCCAGCAGCCGAGACCTGGTGGGGGGCGGAAACACCATATATTTT.

The CDR3 DNA is TGTGCCAGCAGCCACGACAGGGAACGGGGATTCTATGGCTACACCTTC. As protein: CASSHDRERGFYGYTF. The chain has TRBV7-9 and TRBJ1-2; TRBD1 matches at 7 bases. The junction had 13 bases not matched to a gene; V was cut back by 5 bases and J by 4 bases. Germline CDR1 SEHNR, CDR2 FQNEAQ (reference sequence). The CDR3 extends over 16 amino acids.

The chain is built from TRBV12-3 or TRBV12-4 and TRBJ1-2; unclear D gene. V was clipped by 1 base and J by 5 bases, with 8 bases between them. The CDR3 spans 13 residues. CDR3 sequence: CASSLVGRYGYTF. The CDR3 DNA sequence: TGTGCCAGCAGTTTAGTGGGGAGGTATGGCTACACCTTC.

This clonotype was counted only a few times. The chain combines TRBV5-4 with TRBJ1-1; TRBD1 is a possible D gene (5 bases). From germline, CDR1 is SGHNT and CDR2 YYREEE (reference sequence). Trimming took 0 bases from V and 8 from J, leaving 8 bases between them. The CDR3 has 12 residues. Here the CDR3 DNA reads TGTGCCAGCAGCTTGGGTGCAGGGGAAGCTTTCTTT. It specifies CASSLGAGEAFF. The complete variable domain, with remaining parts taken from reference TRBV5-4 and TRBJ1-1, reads ETGVTQSPTHLIKTRGQQVTLRCSSQSGHNTVSWYQQALGQGPQFIFQYYREEENGRGNFPPRFSGLQFPNYSSELNVNALELDDSALYLCASSLGAGEAFFGQGTRLTVV.

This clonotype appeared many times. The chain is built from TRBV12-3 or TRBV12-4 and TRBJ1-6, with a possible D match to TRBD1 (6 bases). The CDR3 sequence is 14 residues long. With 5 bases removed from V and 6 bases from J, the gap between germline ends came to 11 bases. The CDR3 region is CASSAWTANSPLHF. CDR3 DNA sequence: TGTGCCAGCAGTGCCTGGACAGCTAATTCACCCCTCCACTTT.